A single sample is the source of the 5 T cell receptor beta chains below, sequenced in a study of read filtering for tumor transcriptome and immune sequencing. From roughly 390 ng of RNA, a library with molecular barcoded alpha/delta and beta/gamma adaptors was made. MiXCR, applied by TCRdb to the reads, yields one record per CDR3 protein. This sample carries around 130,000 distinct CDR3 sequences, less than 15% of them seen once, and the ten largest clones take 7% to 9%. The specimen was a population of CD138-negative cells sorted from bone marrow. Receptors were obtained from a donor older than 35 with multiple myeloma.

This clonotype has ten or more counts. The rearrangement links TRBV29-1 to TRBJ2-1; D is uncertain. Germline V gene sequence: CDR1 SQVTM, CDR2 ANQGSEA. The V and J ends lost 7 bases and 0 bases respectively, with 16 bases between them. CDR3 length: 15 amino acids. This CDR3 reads CSAYDLVGSYNEQFF. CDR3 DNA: TGCAGCGCTTACGACCTAGTAGGCTCCTACAATGAGCAGTTCTTC.

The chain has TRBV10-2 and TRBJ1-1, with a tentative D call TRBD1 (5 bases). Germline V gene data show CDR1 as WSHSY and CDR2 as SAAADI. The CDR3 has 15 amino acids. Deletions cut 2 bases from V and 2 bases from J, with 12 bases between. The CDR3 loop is CASSELGRRNTEAFF. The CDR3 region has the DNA TGCGCCAGCAGTGAGCTGGGACGTAGAAACACTGAAGCTTTCTTT.

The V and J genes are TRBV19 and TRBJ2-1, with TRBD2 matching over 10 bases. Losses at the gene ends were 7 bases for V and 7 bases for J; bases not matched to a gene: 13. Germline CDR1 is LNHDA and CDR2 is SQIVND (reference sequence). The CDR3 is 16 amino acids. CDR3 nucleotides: TGTGCCAGTACCCCCTCGGCTAGCGGGAGTCCAAATGAGCAGTTCTTC. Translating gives CASTPSASGSPNEQFF.

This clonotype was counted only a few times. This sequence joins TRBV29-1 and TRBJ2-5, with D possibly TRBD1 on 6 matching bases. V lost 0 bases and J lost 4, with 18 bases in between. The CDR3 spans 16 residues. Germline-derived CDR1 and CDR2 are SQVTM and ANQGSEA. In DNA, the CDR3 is TGCAGCGTTGAAGAAAGAGGGACACTGAACTTAGAGACCCAGTACTTC. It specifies CSVEERGTLNLETQYF.

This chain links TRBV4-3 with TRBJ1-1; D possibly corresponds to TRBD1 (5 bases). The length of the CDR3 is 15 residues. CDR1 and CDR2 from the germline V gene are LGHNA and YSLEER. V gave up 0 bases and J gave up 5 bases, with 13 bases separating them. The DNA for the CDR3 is TGCGCCAGCAGCCAAGATTTGGGGGGACGAACTGAAGCTTTCTTT. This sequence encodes CASSQDLGGRTEAFF.